The clone carrying this TCR beta chain showed up many times. These data come from a study of glioma-infiltrating T cells. Using RNA template, CDR3s of TCR alpha and beta were amplified with iRepertoire arm-PCR. One-step reverse transcription and amplification started from approximately 100-400 ng of tissue mRNA or PBMC total RNA. MiXCR, run by TCRdb on the multiplex PCR reads, gives a single entry per CDR3 protein. The data contain roughly 190,000 distinct CDR3 sequences, over 25% of them singletons. Material for sequencing was glioma tissue, nonneoplastic brain tissue, or PBMCs (not recorded which). This clonotype was sampled from a human donor with low-grade glioma or glioblastoma, undergoing nonglioma brain surgery, or in good health (not recorded which).

CDR3: CASSFARSGEQYF. The CDR3 DNA is TGTGCCAGCAGCTTTGCTAGGTCTGGCGAGCAGTACTTC. V usage is TRBV7-2 and J usage is TRBJ2-7; no reliable D call. V lost 3 bases, J lost 6 bases, and 12 bases lay in between. This CDR3 spans 13 amino acids. The V gene's germline CDR1 is SGHTA and CDR2 FQGNSA.